These 32 T cell receptor beta chains share one sample of origin, sequenced in a study of CD8+CD57+ T cells in acquired aplastic anemia. Researchers used genomic DNA as the template to profile TCR beta VDJ and CDR3. TCRdb reanalysed the reads using MiXCR and keeps one entry per CDR3 protein. This sample has under 200,000 distinct CDR3 sequences, with 55% to 80% found just once. The specimen was sorted CD4+, CD8+, or CD8+CD57+ T cells (not recorded which) from PBMCs. The receptors derive from a human donor in good health.

The rearrangement uses TRBV20-1 and TRBJ2-7; 8 positions agree with TRBD1. This CDR3 has 13 residues. V was clipped by 6 bases and J by 6 bases; unmatched bases: 10. In germline, CDR1 is DFQATT, CDR2 SNEGSKA (reference sequence). CDR3 nucleotides: TGCAGTGCAGGAAGGCAGGGGGCGGGCGAGCAGTACTTC. It is translated as CSAGRQGAGEQYF.

The chain carries TRBV7-7 and TRBJ2-6; D is ambiguous. The CDR3 contains 15 residues. Germline CDR1 SSHAT, CDR2 FNYEAQ (reference sequence). V was cut by 1 base and J by 3 bases, with 7 bases left in between. The CDR3 sequence: CASSLVRLGANVLTF. As DNA, the CDR3 is TGTGCCAGCAGCTTAGTCAGGCTTGGGGCCAACGTCCTGACTTTC.

This chain uses TRBV5-1 with TRBJ2-7; D could derive from TRBD1 or TRBD2 (5 bases each). This CDR3 is 12 amino acids long. Germline V gene sequence: CDR1 SGHRS, CDR2 YFSETQ. Trimming took 0 bases from V and 6 from J, leaving 7 bases between them. CDR3 loop: CASSLAGTEQYF. As DNA, the CDR3 is TGCGCCAGCAGCTTGGCAGGGACCGAGCAGTACTTC.

CDR3 in amino acids: CSARDARALSYEQYF. The CDR3 nucleotides are TGCAGTGCTAGAGATGCCAGGGCCCTATCCTACGAGCAGTACTTC. This rearrangement joins TRBV20-1 to TRBJ2-7, with D perhaps matching TRBD1 (5 bases). The CDR3 is made up of 15 amino acids. The V end was cut by 0 bases, the J end by 1 base, with 13 bases between. Germline V gene lookup returns CDR1 DFQATT and CDR2 SNEGSKA (reference sequence).

The chain is built from TRBV10-3 and TRBJ2-7; D is tentatively TRBD1 or TRBD2 (6 bases each). The length of the CDR3 is 16 residues. V lost 0 bases and J 4 bases, leaving 16 bases between the germline ends. Germline assignment: CDR1 ENHRY and CDR2 SYGVKD. The CDR3 loop is CAISESRGGGTYEQYF. Here the CDR3 DNA reads TGTGCCATCAGTGAGTCTAGAGGAGGGGGGACGTACGAGCAGTACTTC.

The chain couples TRBV20-1 to TRBJ1-1; 8 bases align to TRBD1. CDR1 and CDR2 (germline): DFQATT, SNEGSKA (reference sequence). This CDR3 has 12 residues. The J segment lost 11 bases and the V segment lost 6 bases, leaving 11 bases of the junction unmatched. CDR3 loop: CSAPRTGSEAFF. CDR3 coding DNA: TGCAGTGCCCCACGGACAGGGAGTGAGGCTTTCTTT.

The J gene is TRBJ2-7, the V gene TRBV20-1; TRBD1 matches at 9 bases. J lost 5 bases, V lost 5 bases, and 4 bases had no gene match. This CDR3 is 12 amino acids long. Germline CDR1 is DFQATT and CDR2 is SNEGSKA (reference sequence). This chain's CDR3 is CSAQGQGHEQYF. The CDR3 DNA reads TGCAGTGCTCAGGGACAGGGCCACGAGCAGTACTTC.

The CDR3 coding sequence is TGTGCCAGCAGCCAACGACAGGCTAACACCGGGGAGCTGTTTTTT. This translates into CASSQRQANTGELFF. The V call is TRBV14, the J call TRBJ2-2, with D perhaps matching TRBD1 (6 bases). CDR3 size: 15 residues. V was pared by 2 bases and J by 2 bases, with 9 bases between. Germline CDR1 SGHDN, CDR2 FVKESK.

This clonotype occurred once. This sequence joins TRBV7-8 and TRBJ2-3; D possibly corresponds to TRBD1 (6 bases). Trimming removed 5 bases at V and 2 bases at J, with 17 bases between. CDR3 size: 16 residues. Germline V gene sequence: CDR1 SGHVS, CDR2 FQNEAQ. CDR3 region: CASSPDSTGPTDTQYF. The CDR3 nucleotides read TGTGCCAGCAGCCCGGACTCAACAGGGCCCACAGATACGCAGTATTTT.

The chain joins TRBV7-8 to TRBJ2-7; TRBD2 matches 7 bases. The CDR3 contains 12 residues. The V and J ends lost 5 bases and 5 bases, in that order; junction bases with no gene match: 3. Per the germline V gene, CDR1 is SGHVS and CDR2 is FQNEAQ. The chain's CDR3 is CASSPAGDEQYF. The DNA of the CDR3 is TGTGCCAGCAGCCCCGCGGGGGACGAGCAGTACTTC.

This clonotype was counted many times. The genes are TRBV30 and TRBJ2-7; D is uncertain. The V and J ends lost 3 bases and 4 bases respectively, with 7 bases between them. This CDR3 spans 11 amino acids. Per germline, CDR1 GTSNPN and CDR2 SVGIG (reference sequence). The CDR3 protein is CAWSSGYEQYF. The DNA of the CDR3 is TGTGCCTGGAGCTCCGGGTACGAGCAGTACTTC.

The V gene is TRBV12-3 or TRBV12-4, the J gene TRBJ1-5; D remains unclear. Trimming shortened V by 6 bases and J by 5 bases, and 11 bases separated the two germline ends. This CDR3 region has 13 residues. As DNA, the CDR3 is TGTGCCAGCAGCTTCGACGGAGATCAGCCCCAGCATTTT. It is translated as CASSFDGDQPQHF.

The table lists this clonotype with many counts. V gene TRBV12-3 or TRBV12-4 combines with J gene TRBJ2-3; 7 nucleotides line up with TRBD1. Unmatched junction bases numbered 6, after V lost 2 bases and J lost 1 base. The CDR3 contains 16 residues. CDR3 DNA: TGTGCCAGCAGTTTATATGGCCAGGGGGGCACAGATACGCAGTATTTT. Its translation is CASSLYGQGGTDTQYF.

This clonotype was seen only once. This chain links TRBV20-1 with TRBJ2-7; 9 positions match TRBD1. Trimming cost V 6 bases and J 3 bases; bases outside gene matches: 9. The CDR3 has 14 amino acids. From germline, CDR1 is DFQATT and CDR2 SNEGSKA (reference sequence). The CDR3 region has the DNA TGCAGTGCCCAACAGGGGGCGTCAAACTACGAGCAGTACTTC. Amino acids: CSAQQGASNYEQYF.

In its sample, this clonotype was seen many times. The rearrangement links TRBV4-2 to TRBJ2-2; maybe TRBD2 (5 bases). Germline-derived CDR1 and CDR2 are LGHNA and YNFKEQ. V dropped 4 bases and J dropped 0 bases, with 12 bases sitting between them. The CDR3 covers 16 residues. The CDR3 coding sequence is TGTGCCAGCAGCCCAAGGGCACTAGCGAACACCGGGGAGCTGTTTTTT. This encodes CASSPRALANTGELFF.

The chain combines TRBV10-3 with TRBJ2-5, with 7 bases identical to TRBD1. The closer fit of TRBJ2-7 to the DNA end suggests the J call may be wrong. CDR3 length equals 16 residues. Germline V gene data show CDR1 as ENHRY and CDR2 as SYGVKD. The CDR3 sequence is CAISEQKGQTPYEQYF. The CDR3 nucleotides are TGTGCCATCAGTGAACAAAAGGGACAGACCCCCTACGAGCAGTACTTC.

V usage is TRBV11-2 and J usage is TRBJ2-7, with 9 bases matching TRBD1. This CDR3 has 13 residues. With V trimmed by 5 bases and J by 7 bases, 6 bases remained unmatched. The germline CDR1 and CDR2 sequences are SGHAT and FQNNGV. The CDR3 DNA reads as TGTGCCAGCAGCCCAGGACAGGGGAGGGAGCAGTACTTC. It translates to CASSPGQGREQYF.

The rearrangement links TRBV10-3 to TRBJ1-4; a weak D match, TRBD1 (5 bases). The V gene's germline CDR1 is ENHRY and CDR2 SYGVKD. V dropped 6 bases and J dropped 7 bases, with 15 bases sitting between them. The CDR3 loop spans 14 amino acids. The CDR3 loop is CAISGGSSSEKLFF. CDR3 DNA sequence: TGTGCCATCAGCGGGGGATCGTCATCTGAAAAACTGTTTTTT.

J is TRBJ2-7 and V is TRBV15; TRBD2 agrees at 15 bases. Germline CDR1 is LNHNV and CDR2 is YYDKDF (reference sequence). The CDR3 is 18 amino acids. Trimming removed 3 bases from V and 5 bases from J; junction bases left unmatched: 11. This chain's CDR3 is CATSSHLGLAGGQDEQYF. The CDR3 bases are TGTGCCACCAGCAGCCATTTAGGACTAGCGGGGGGGCAGGACGAGCAGTACTTC.

The chain carries TRBV24-1 and TRBJ2-3; 7 nucleotides match TRBD1. The CDR3 is made up of 14 amino acids. Germline V gene sequence: CDR1 KGHDR, CDR2 SFDVKD. J was trimmed by 4 bases and V by 3 bases; bases with no gene match: 3. Here the CDR3 reads CATSDEGAADTQYF. CDR3 DNA sequence: TGTGCCACCAGTGATGAGGGGGCTGCAGATACGCAGTATTTT.

V and J are TRBV20-1 and TRBJ2-2, with 12 bases fitting TRBD2. Trimming took 4 bases from V and 5 from J; bases not matched to a gene: 5. Germline lookup yields CDR1 DFQATT and CDR2 SNEGSKA (reference sequence). The CDR3 is 15 amino acids. The CDR3 coding sequence is TGCAGTGCTACTAGCGGGGGGGCCGATACCGGGGAGCTGTTTTTT. Protein sequence: CSATSGGADTGELFF.

V and J are TRBV10-3 and TRBJ2-1, with TRBD2 identical over 8 bases. V gave up 6 bases and J gave up 9 bases; unmatched junction bases: 4. The CDR3 has 12 amino acids. Per germline, CDR1 ENHRY and CDR2 SYGVKD. CDR3 protein: CAIRGLAIEQFF. The CDR3 DNA follows: TGTGCCATCAGAGGACTAGCTATTGAGCAGTTCTTC.

J is TRBJ1-5 and V is TRBV2, with a tentative D call TRBD1 (5 bases). Germline V gene data show CDR1 as SNHLY and CDR2 as FYNNEI. The length of the CDR3 is 15 residues. V lost 2 bases and J lost 0, with 8 bases in between. The CDR3: CASSERGPSNQPQHF. The CDR3 nucleotides read TGTGCCAGCAGTGAAAGGGGACCTAGCAATCAGCCCCAGCATTTT.

The CDR3 sequence is CSADSGLNTGELFF. DNA for the CDR3: TGCAGTGCCGATAGCGGGTTGAACACCGGGGAGCTGTTTTTT. The rearrangement joins TRBV20-1 to TRBJ2-2; 7 nucleotides agree with TRBD2. Germline CDR1 is DFQATT and CDR2 is SNEGSKA (reference sequence). The length of the CDR3 is 14 residues. The J segment lost 1 base and the V segment lost 6 bases, leaving 5 bases of the junction unmatched.

The rearrangement uses TRBV10-1 and TRBJ1-2; D call uncertain. Trimming took 5 bases from V and 0 from J, leaving 13 bases between them. Germline CDR1 WNHNN, CDR2 SYGVQD (reference sequence). The CDR3 has 15 residues. CDR3 DNA: TGCGCCAGCAGTCAGCTCAAGAGGCCTAACTATGGCTACACCTTC. Amino acid sequence: CASSQLKRPNYGYTF.

The chain is built from TRBV10-3 and TRBJ1-3; D not certain. Deletions cut 3 bases from V and 0 bases from J, with 6 bases between. The germline CDR1 and CDR2 sequences are ENHRY and SYGVKD. The length of the CDR3 is 14 residues. In nucleotides, the CDR3 is TGTGCCATCAGTGATGGGAGCTCTGGAAACACCATATATTTT. Residues: CAISDGSSGNTIYF.

The CDR3 region is CASSWTGLGGETQYF. The CDR3 region has the DNA TGTGCCAGCAGCTGGACAGGGCTCGGAGGAGAGACCCAGTACTTC. The chain is built from TRBV7-9 and TRBJ2-5; TRBD1 agrees at 8 bases. The CDR3 has 15 residues. J lost 4 bases, V lost 4 bases, and 8 bases had no gene match. The germline V gene encodes CDR1 SEHNR and CDR2 FQNEAQ (reference sequence). Drawing the rest from reference TRBV7-9 and TRBJ2-5, the complete variable domain is DTGVSQNPRHKITKRGQNVTFRCDPISEHNRLYWYRQTLGQGPEFLTYFQNEAQLEKSRLLSDRFSAERPKGSFSTLEIQRTEQGDSAMYLCASSWTGLGGETQYFGPGTRLLVL.

This clonotype appeared a single time. This rearrangement joins TRBV20-1 to TRBJ2-5; TRBD2 is a possible D gene (6 bases). Germline CDR1 is DFQATT and CDR2 is SNEGSKA (reference sequence). Trimming pared 2 bases from V and 10 bases from J, leaving 11 bases between. This CDR3 has 11 residues. CDR3 DNA: TGCAGTGCTAGATCTGGGCGGGACCAGTACTTC. It specifies CSARSGRDQYF.

This chain joins TRBV11-2 and TRBJ1-3; no reliable D call. V lost 5 bases and J 8 bases, leaving 19 bases between the germline ends. Germline-derived CDR1 and CDR2 are SGHAT and FQNNGV. This CDR3 comprises 15 residues. This CDR3 is CASSAAGTVGDTIYF. For the CDR3, the DNA is TGTGCCAGCAGCGCAGCGGGCACAGTCGGGGACACCATATATTTT.

The chain links TRBV12-3 or TRBV12-4 to TRBJ2-2; D perhaps matches TRBD2 (7 bases). V shed 6 bases and J shed 7 bases, with 21 bases lying between them. There are 16 residues in the CDR3. The CDR3 DNA reads TGTGCCAGCAGCACCTCTCCGGGGGGCGGGAGCGGGGAGCTGTTTTTT. This gives the protein CASSTSPGGGSGELFF.

The chain couples TRBV9 to TRBJ1-1; D not certain. CDR1 SGDLS and CDR2 YYNGEE come from the germline V gene. The CDR3 totals 14 residues. Trimming removed 0 bases at V and 4 bases at J, with 10 bases between. The CDR3 DNA reads TGTGCCAGCAGCGTAGACGAGGTACGCACTGAAGCTTTCTTT. Encoded protein: CASSVDEVRTEAFF. Combining the CDR3 with reference TRBV9 and TRBJ1-1 gives the whole variable domain DSGVTQTPKHLITATGQRVTLRCSPRSGDLSVYWYQQSLDQGLQFLIQYYNGEERAKGNILERFSAQQFPDLHSELNLSSLELGDSALYFCASSVDEVRTEAFFGQGTRLTVV.

This clonotype has just a few counts. This chain joins TRBV27 and TRBJ2-2; D possibly uses TRBD1 or TRBD2 (6 bases each). Germline values: CDR1 MNHEY, CDR2 SMNVEV (reference sequence). The CDR3 is made up of 12 amino acids. Trimming removed 10 bases from V and 3 bases from J, with 9 bases in between. CDR3 sequence: CATGAHTGELFF. The DNA for the CDR3 is TGTGCCACGGGGGCTCACACCGGGGAGCTGTTTTTT.